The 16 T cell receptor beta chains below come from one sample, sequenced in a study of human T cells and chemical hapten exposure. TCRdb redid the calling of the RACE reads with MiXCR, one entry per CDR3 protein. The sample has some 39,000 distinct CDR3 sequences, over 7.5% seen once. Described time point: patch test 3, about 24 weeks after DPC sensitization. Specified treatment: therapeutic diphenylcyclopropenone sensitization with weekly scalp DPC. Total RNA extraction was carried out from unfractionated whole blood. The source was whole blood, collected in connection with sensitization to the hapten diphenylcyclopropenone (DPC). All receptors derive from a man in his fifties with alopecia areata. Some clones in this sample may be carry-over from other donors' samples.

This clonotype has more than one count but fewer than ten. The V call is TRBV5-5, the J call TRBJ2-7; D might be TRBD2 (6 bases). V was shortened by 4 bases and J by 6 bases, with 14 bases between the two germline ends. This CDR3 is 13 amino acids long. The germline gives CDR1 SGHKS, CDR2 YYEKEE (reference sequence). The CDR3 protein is CASSQGLMGEQYF. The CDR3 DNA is TGTGCCAGCAGCCAGGGACTCATGGGCGAGCAGTACTTC.

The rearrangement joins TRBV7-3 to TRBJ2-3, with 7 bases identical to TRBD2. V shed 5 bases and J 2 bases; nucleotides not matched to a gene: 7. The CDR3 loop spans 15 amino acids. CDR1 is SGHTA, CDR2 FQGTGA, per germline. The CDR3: CASSILGLFTDTQYF. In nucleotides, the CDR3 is TGTGCCAGCAGCATACTGGGACTATTCACAGATACGCAGTATTTT. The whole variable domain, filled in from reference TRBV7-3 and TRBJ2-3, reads GAGVSQTPSNKVTEKGKYVELRCDPISGHTALYWYRQSLGQGPEFLIYFQGTGAADDSGLPNDRFFAVRPEGSVSTLKIQRTERGDSAVYLCASSILGLFTDTQYFGPGTRLTVL.

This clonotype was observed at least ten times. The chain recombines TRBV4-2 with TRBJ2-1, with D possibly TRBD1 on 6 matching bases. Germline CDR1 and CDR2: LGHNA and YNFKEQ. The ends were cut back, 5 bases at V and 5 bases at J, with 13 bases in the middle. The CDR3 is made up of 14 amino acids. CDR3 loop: CASSNHRVHNEQFF. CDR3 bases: TGTGCCAGCAGCAACCACAGGGTACACAATGAGCAGTTCTTC.

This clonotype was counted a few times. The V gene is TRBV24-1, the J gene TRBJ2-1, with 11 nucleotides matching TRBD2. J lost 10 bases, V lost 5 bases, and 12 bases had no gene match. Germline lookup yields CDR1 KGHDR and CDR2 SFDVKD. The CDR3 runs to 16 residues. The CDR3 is CATSALAGGQLEEQFF. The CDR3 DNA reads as TGTGCCACCAGTGCTTTAGCGGGAGGGCAACTTGAGGAGCAGTTCTTC.

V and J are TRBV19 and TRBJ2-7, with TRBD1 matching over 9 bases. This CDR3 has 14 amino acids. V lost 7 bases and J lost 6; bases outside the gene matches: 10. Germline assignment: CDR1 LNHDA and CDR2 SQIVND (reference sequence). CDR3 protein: CASKVRDRVGEQYF. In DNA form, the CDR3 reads TGTGCCAGTAAGGTGCGGGACAGGGTGGGCGAGCAGTACTTC.

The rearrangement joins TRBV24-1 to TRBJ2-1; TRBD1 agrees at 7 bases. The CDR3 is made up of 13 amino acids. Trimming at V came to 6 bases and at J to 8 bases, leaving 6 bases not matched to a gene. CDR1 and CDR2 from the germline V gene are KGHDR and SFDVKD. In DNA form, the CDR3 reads TGTGCCACCAGTCGACAGGGTGGCGATGAGCAGTTCTTC. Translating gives CATSRQGGDEQFF.

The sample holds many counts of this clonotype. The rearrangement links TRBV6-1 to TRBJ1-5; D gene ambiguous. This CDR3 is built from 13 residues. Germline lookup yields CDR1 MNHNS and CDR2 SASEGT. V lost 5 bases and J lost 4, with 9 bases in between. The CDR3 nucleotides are TGTGCCAGCAGTAGCAATGGAAATCAGCCCCAGCATTTT. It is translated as CASSSNGNQPQHF.

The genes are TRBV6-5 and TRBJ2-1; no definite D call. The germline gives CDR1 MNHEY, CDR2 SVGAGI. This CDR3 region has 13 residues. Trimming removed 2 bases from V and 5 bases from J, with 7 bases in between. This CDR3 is CASSYPGNNEQFF. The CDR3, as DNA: TGTGCCAGCAGTTACCCTGGGAACAATGAGCAGTTCTTC.

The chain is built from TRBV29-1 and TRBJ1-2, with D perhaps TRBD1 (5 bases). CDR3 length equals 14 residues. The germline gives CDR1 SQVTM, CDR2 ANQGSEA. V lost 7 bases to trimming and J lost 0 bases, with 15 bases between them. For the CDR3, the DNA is TGCAGCGCCCAGACCCAGACAGCTAACTATGGCTACACCTTC. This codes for CSAQTQTANYGYTF.

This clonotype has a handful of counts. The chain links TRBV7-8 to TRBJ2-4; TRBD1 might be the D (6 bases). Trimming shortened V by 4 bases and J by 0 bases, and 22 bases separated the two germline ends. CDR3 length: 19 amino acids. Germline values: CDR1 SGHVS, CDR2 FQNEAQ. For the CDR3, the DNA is TGTGCCAGCAGCTCACGCCTACGGACAGCGGACATAGCCAAAAACATTCAGTACTTC. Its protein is CASSSRLRTADIAKNIQYF.

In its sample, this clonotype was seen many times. The CDR3: CATSRVLLAGANNEQFF. In DNA, the CDR3 is TGTGCCACCAGCAGAGTTCTTCTAGCGGGAGCCAACAATGAGCAGTTCTTC. J is TRBJ2-1 and V is TRBV15, with 10 positions matching TRBD2. The V gene end was trimmed by 1 base and the J gene end by 5 bases; junction bases not matched to a gene: 8. Germline loops: CDR1 LNHNV, CDR2 YYDKDF (reference sequence). CDR3 length equals 17 residues. Together with reference TRBV15 and TRBJ2-1, the CDR3 gives the full variable domain: DAMVIQNPRYQVTQFGKPVTLSCSQTLNHNVMYWYQQKSSQAPKLLFHYYDKDFNNEADTPDNFQSRRPNTSFCFLDIRSPGLGDTAMYLCATSRVLLAGANNEQFFGPGTRLTVL.

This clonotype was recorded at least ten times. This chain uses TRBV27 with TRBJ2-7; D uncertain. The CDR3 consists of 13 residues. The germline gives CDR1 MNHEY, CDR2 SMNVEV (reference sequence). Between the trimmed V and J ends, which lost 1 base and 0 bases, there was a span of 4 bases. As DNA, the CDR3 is TGTGCCAGCAGTTTATATTACTCCTACGAGCAGTACTTC. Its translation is CASSLYYSYEQYF.

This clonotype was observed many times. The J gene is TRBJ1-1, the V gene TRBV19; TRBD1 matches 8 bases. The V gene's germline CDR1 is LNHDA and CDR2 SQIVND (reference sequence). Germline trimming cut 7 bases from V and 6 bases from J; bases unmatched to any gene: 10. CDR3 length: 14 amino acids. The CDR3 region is CASIDLAGGPEAFF. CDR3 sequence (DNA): TGTGCCAGTATCGACTTGGCAGGGGGCCCTGAAGCTTTCTTT. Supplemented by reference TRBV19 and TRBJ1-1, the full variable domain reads DGGITQSPKYLFRKEGQNVTLSCEQNLNHDAMYWYRQDPGQGLRLIYYSQIVNDFQKGDIAEGYSVSREKKESFPLTVTSAQKNPTAFYLCASIDLAGGPEAFFGQGTRLTVV.

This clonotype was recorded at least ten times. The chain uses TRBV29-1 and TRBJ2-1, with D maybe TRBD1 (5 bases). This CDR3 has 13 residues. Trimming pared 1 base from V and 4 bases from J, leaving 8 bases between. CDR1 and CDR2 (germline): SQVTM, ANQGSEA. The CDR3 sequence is CSVEGGKYNEQFF. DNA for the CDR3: TGCAGCGTTGAAGGGGGCAAATACAATGAGCAGTTCTTC.

The CDR3 here is CASSPPTGTRSYNEQFF. The CDR3 DNA reads TGTGCCAGCAGTCCTCCCACCGGGACTAGGTCTTACAATGAGCAGTTCTTC. The rearrangement uses TRBV27 and TRBJ2-1; 8 positions match TRBD2. Trimming cost V 5 bases and J 4 bases; bases outside gene matches: 13. This CDR3 region has 17 residues. Germline CDR1 and CDR2: MNHEY and SMNVEV (reference sequence).

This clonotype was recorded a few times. The CDR3 protein is CASSLRDRGYSGANVLTF. The CDR3 DNA is TGTGCCAGCAGCCTCCGGGACAGGGGGTACTCTGGGGCCAACGTCCTGACTTTC. This chain uses TRBV7-3 with TRBJ2-6; 11 bases are shared with TRBD1. Trimming cost V 5 bases and J 0 bases; bases outside gene matches: 6. The CDR3 has 18 residues. CDR1 and CDR2 (germline): SGHTA, FQGTGA.